The present T cell receptor beta chain was sequenced within a study of long-term antiretroviral therapy in people with HIV. Investigators performed immunoSEQ version v3.0 at survey level. Assay: immunoSEQ multiplex PCR; the TCRdb copy retains only in-frame clones and omits some. The sample has 20,000 or so clones, around 80% seen once; the top ten hold roughly 18%. Notes on this clone: What it recognizes is unknown.

Study-wide points: Post-ART diversity increased but stayed below transplant donor controls. Clonotypes expanded prior to ART showed repertoire dominance at all sampled time points.

This CDR3 contains 15 residues. Between the trimmed V and J ends, which lost 4 bases and 4 bases, there was a span of 15 bases. Germline V gives CDR1 SGHDN, CDR2 FVKESK. This rearrangement joins TRBV14 to TRBJ2-3, with TRBD2 as a possible D gene (7 bases). Specimen: unsorted PBMCs, collected 0.6 years after starting antiretroviral therapy. The receptor's source is a woman younger than 30 with HIV. CDR3 in amino acids: CASSRGGAPADTQYF. In DNA, the CDR3 is TGTGCCAGCAGCCGTGGGGGGGCTCCGGCAGATACGCAGTATTTT.